This T cell receptor beta chain was recorded in a study of response to subunit inactivated influenza vaccine. Notes on the study in general: The authors proposed limited new T cell recruitment per seasonal influenza vaccination.

As to this clonotype: The target antigen is unknown.

From the RT-PCR reads, TCRdb called clonotypes with MiXCR, one entry per CDR3 protein. The sample has about 580,000 distinct CDR3 sequences, less than 15% seen once. Trimming removed 2 bases at V and 12 bases at J, with 12 bases between. CDR1 is DFQATT, CDR2 SNEGSKA, per germline (reference sequence). The CDR3 runs to 11 residues. The sample was PBMCs from blood, taken about 13 days after vaccination. This chain uses TRBV20-1 with TRBJ2-3; unclear D gene. The TCR was taken from a man in his fifties or sixties who received an inactivated influenza vaccine. The CDR3 here is CSARSRAPQYF. DNA for the CDR3: TGCAGTGCTAGAAGCCGGGCCCCCCAGTATTTT.